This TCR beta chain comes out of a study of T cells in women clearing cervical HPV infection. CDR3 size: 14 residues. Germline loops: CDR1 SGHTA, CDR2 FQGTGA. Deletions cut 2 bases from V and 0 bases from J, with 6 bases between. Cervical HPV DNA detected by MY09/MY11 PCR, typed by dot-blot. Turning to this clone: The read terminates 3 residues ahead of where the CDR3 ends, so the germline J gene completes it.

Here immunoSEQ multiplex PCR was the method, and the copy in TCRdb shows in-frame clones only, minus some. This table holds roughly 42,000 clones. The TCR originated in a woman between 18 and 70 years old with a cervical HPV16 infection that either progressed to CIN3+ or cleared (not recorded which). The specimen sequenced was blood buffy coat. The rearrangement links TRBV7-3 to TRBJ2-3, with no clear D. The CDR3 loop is CASSLGHSTDTQYF. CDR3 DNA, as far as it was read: TGTGCCAGCAGCTTAGGCCATAGCACAGATACG. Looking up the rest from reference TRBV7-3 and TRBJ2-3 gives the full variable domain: GAGVSQTPSNKVTEKGKYVELRCDPISGHTALYWYRQSLGQGPEFLIYFQGTGAADDSGLPNDRFFAVRPEGSVSTLKIQRTERGDSAVYLCASSLGHSTDTQYFGPGTRLTVL.